This T cell receptor beta chain was observed in a study of cytomegalovirus exposure and HLA in healthy donors. The assay was immunoSEQ multiplex PCR, and TCRdb's table has in-frame clones only and misses some. The table lists fewer than 90,000 clones, approximately 88% of them singletons, with 12% in the top ten. As for this clone: Antigen unknown.

Study-level points and caveats: A later analysis found first-cohort TCR clusters tended to co-occur in the approximately 110 validation repertoires.

The TCR originated in a woman under 30 in good health and CMV-seropositive. The sequenced sample was PBMCs.

CDR3 DNA sequence: TGTGCCAGCACCCTAGGACTAGCCCTCACAGATACGCAGTATTTT. Its protein product is CASTLGLALTDTQYF. The chain is built from TRBV2 and TRBJ2-3, with TRBD2 matching over 8 bases. Germline V gene data show CDR1 as SNHLY and CDR2 as FYNNEI. The CDR3 loop spans 15 amino acids. Trimming removed 7 bases from V and 2 bases from J; junction bases left unmatched: 8.